This TCR beta chain was recovered during a study of blood T cell repertoires in COVID-19. In the study overall: Spain, Italy and the United States supplied samples that represented acute and convalescent COVID-19.

Trimming took off 3 bases at V and 7 bases at J, with 10 bases between the two ends. This CDR3 is built from 12 residues. CDR1 SGHTA and CDR2 FQGNSA come from the germline V gene. The table came from immunoSEQ multiplex PCR; TCRdb's copy has only in-frame clones and leaves some out. Of about 150,000 clones detected, roughly 80% appear once; the ten largest clones hold more than 5.5%. V is TRBV7-2 and J is TRBJ2-7; D remains unclear. Sequenced sample: PBMCs or T cells enriched from blood (not recorded which). The sequence derives from a man aged 50-59 years who had recovered from COVID-19. For the CDR3, the DNA is TGTGCCAGCAGCTTGCTAGGAGTGGAGCAGTACTTC. This encodes CASSLLGVEQYF.